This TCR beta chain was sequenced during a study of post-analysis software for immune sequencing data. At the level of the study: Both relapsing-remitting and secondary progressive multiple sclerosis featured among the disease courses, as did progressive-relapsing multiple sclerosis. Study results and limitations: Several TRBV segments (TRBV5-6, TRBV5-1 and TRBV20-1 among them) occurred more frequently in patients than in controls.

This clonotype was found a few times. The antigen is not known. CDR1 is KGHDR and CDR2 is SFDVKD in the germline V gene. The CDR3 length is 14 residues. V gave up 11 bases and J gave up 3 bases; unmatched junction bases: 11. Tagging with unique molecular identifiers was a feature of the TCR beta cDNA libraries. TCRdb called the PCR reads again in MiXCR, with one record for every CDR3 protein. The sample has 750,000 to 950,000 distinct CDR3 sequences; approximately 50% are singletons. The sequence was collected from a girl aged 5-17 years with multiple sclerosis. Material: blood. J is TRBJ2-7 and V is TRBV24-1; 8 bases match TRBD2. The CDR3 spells CAILSGREVYEQYF. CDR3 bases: TGTGCCATCCTGAGCGGGCGGGAGGTCTACGAGCAGTACTTC.